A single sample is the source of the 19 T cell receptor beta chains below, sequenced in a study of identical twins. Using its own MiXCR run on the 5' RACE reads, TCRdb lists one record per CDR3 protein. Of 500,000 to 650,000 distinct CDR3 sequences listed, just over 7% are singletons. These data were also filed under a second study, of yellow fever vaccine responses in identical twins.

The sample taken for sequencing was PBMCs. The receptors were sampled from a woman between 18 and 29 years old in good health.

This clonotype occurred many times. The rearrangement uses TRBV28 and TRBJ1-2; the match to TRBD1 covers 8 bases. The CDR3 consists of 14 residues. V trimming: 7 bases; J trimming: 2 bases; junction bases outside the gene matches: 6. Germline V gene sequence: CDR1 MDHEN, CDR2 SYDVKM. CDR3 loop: CASIPGQGNYGYTF. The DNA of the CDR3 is TGTGCCAGCATCCCCGGACAGGGCAACTATGGCTACACCTTC.

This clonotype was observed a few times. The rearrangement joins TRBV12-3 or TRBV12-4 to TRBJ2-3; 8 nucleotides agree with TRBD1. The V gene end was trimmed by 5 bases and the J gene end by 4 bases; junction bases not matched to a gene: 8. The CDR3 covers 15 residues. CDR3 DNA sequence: TGTGCCAGCAGTCCAGGGGGCTCAGGTCCAGATACGCAGTATTTT. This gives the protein CASSPGGSGPDTQYF.

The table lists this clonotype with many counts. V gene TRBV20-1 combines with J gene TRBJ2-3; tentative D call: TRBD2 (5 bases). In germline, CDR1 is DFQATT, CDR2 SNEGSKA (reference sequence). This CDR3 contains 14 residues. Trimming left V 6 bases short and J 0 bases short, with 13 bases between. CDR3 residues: CSARGDPSTDTQYF. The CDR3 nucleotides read TGCAGTGCCCGGGGTGACCCTAGCACAGATACGCAGTATTTT.

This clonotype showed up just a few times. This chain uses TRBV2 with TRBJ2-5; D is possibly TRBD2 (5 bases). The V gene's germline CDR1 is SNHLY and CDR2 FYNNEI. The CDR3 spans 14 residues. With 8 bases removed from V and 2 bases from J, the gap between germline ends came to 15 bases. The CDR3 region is CASLLRPGQETQYF. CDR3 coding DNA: TGTGCCAGCCTCCTCCGGCCGGGACAAGAGACCCAGTACTTC.

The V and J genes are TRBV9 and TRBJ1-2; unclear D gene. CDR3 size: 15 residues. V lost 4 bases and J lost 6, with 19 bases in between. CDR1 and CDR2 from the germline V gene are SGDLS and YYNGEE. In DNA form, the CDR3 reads TGTGCCAGCAGCATCCTCGCCGGGGAGCTAGATGGCTACACCTTC. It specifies CASSILAGELDGYTF.

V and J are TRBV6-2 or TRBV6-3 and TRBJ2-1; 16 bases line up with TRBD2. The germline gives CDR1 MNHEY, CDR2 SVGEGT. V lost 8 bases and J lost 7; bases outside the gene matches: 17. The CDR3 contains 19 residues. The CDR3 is CASQPGTSGRGLRWNEQFF. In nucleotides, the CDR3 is TGTGCCAGCCAGCCCGGGACTAGCGGGAGGGGACTACGCTGGAATGAGCAGTTCTTC.

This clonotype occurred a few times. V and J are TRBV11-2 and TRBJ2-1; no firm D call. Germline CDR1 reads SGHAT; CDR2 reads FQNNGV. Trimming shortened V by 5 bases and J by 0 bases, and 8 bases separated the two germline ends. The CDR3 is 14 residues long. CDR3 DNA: TGTGCCAGCAGCGGGGTCAGCTCCTACAATGAGCAGTTCTTC. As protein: CASSGVSSYNEQFF. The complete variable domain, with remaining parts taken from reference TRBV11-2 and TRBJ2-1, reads EAGVAQSPRYKIIEKRQSVAFWCNPISGHATLYWYQQILGQGPKLLIQFQNNGVVDDSQLPKDRFSAERLKGVDSTLKIQPAKLEDSAVYLCASSGVSSYNEQFFGPGTRLTVL.

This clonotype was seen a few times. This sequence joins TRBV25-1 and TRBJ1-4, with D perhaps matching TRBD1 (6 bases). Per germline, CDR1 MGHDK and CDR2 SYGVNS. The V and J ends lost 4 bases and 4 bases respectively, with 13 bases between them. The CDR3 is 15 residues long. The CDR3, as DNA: TGTGCCAGCAGTGGGCAGGGGCGAGTTAATGAAAAACTGTTTTTT. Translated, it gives CASSGQGRVNEKLFF.

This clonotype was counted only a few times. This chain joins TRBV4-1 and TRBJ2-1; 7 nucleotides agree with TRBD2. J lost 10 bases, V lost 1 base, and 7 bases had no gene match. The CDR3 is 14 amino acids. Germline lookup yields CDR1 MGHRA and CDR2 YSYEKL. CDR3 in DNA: TGCGCCAGCAGCCAAGGACTCTCAGCGGGAGAGCAGTTCTTC. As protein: CASSQGLSAGEQFF.

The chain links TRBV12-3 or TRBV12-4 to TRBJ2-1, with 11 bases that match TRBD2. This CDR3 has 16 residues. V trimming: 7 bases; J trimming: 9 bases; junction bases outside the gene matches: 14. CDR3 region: CASTGTGLAAPAEQFF. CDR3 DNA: TGTGCCAGCACCGGAACGGGACTAGCGGCCCCTGCTGAGCAGTTCTTC.

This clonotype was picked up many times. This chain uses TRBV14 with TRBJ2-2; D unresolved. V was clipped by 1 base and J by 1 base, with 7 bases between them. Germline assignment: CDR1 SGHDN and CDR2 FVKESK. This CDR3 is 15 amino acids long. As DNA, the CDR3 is TGTGCCAGCAGCCAAGGGAGTTTGAACACCGGGGAGCTGTTTTTT. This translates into CASSQGSLNTGELFF.

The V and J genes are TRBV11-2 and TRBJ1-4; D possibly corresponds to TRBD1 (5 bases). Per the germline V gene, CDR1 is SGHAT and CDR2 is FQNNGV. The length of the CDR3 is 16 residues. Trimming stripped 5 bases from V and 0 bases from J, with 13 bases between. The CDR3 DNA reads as TGTGCCAGCAGCCCCCGACAGCCTGCAACTAATGAAAAACTGTTTTTT. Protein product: CASSPRQPATNEKLFF.

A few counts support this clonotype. Here the CDR3 DNA reads TGTGCCAGCAGTCCCCAGGGACAGGGGGCGTCACCCCTCCACTTT. Its protein is CASSPQGQGASPLHF. V usage is TRBV6-1 and J usage is TRBJ1-6; 12 nucleotides agree with TRBD1. The CDR3 loop spans 15 amino acids. J was trimmed by 10 bases and V by 5 bases; bases with no gene match: 6. The V gene's germline CDR1 is MNHNS and CDR2 SASEGT.

The CDR3 DNA reads TGCAGCGTTGAAGATGTTGACGAGCGGGGCTACACAGATACGCAGTATTTT. The encoded protein is CSVEDVDERGYTDTQYF. The V call is TRBV29-1, the J call TRBJ2-3; 7 nucleotides align to TRBD2. Germline V lookup: CDR1 SQVTM, CDR2 ANQGSEA. The CDR3 runs 17 residues. With 0 bases clipped from V and 2 bases from J, the junction kept 11 bases outside the gene matches.

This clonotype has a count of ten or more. CDR3 sequence: CASSFYGTSGGANEQFF. CDR3 DNA: TGTGCCAGCAGCTTTTACGGGACTAGCGGGGGGGCTAATGAGCAGTTCTTC. The chain uses TRBV5-6 and TRBJ2-1, with 16 bases aligning to TRBD2. The CDR3 runs 17 residues. Germline V gene lookup returns CDR1 SGHDT and CDR2 YYEEEE. V shed 2 bases and J 7 bases; nucleotides not matched to a gene: 6.

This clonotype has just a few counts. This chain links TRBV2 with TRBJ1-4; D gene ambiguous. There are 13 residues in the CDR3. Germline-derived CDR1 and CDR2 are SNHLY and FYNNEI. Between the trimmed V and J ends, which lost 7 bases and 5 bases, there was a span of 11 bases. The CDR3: CASIWDLNEKLFF. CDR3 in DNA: TGTGCCAGCATTTGGGATCTAAATGAAAAACTGTTTTTT.

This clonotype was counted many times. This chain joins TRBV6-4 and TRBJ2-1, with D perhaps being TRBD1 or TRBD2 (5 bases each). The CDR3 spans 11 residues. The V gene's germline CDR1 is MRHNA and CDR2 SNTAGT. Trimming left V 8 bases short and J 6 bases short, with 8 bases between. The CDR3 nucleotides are TGTGCCAGCGGGACGGGCAATGAGCAGTTCTTC. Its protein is CASGTGNEQFF.

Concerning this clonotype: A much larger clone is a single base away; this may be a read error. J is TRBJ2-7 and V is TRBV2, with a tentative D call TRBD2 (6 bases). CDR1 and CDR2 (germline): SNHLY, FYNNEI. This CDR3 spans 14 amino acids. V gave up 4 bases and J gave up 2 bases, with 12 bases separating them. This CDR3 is CASSVRRGPYEQYF. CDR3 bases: TGTGCCAGCAGTGTTCGGCGGGGCCCCTACGAGCAGTACTTC.

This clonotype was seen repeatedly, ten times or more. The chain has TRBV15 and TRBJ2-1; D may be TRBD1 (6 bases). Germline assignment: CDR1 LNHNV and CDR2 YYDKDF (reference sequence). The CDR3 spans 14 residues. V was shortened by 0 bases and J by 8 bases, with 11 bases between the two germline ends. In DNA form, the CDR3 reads TGTGCCACCAGCAGAGATTTGGGGGCCTATGAGCAGTTCTTC. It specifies CATSRDLGAYEQFF.